This T cell receptor (beta chain) was recorded in a study of T cells in Graves' hyperthyroidism and ophthalmopathy. Germline assignment: CDR1 SNHLY and CDR2 FYNNEI. V lost 4 bases and J lost 8, with 17 bases in between. The CDR3 is 15 amino acids. TCR beta CDR3 regions were amplified from RNA. A set of HTBI primers served as the primers for a first-round RT-PCR of the TCR CDR3. TCRdb independently ran MiXCR on the multiplex PCR reads; one entry per CDR3 protein. The data hold over 650,000 distinct CDR3 sequences, with less than 45% observed a single time. General study findings and limits: Within blood appeared most thyroid clonotypes that had expanded above 0.001.

In regard to this clonotype: Its antigen is currently unknown.

The sequenced material came from peripheral blood or thyroid tissue (not recorded which). The origin of this receptor is an adult man with Graves' disease, either hyperthyroidism or ophthalmopathy (not recorded which). The chain couples TRBV2 to TRBJ1-4, with D perhaps TRBD1 (6 bases). The CDR3, as DNA: TGTGCCAGCAGTGTCACGGGGGCGGGCGGGGAAAAACTGTTTTTT. Translated: CASSVTGAGGEKLFF.